This TCR beta chain was identified in a study of T cell repertoires in cytomegalovirus infection. This clonotype was seen a handful of times. A single record per CDR3 protein comes from TCRdb applying MiXCR to the reads. Of around 450,000 distinct CDR3 sequences listed, approximately 31% were seen once; the top ten hold roughly 15%. Germline V gives CDR1 DFQATT, CDR2 SNEGSKA (reference sequence). The CDR3 totals 14 residues. V was pared by 0 bases and J by 8 bases, with 16 bases between. The chain uses TRBV20-1 and TRBJ1-2; the D gene is possibly TRBD1 (5 bases). Sequences were obtained from PBMCs. The receptor was derived from a human donor in good health (CMV status not recorded). Some clones in this sample may be carry-over from other donors' samples. CDR3 coding DNA: TGCAGTGCTAGAGATAAGGGACCCCTGGGGGGCTACACCTTC. Its protein product is CSARDKGPLGGYTF.